Given below is one T cell receptor beta chain in context. Its specificity is not known. RNA served as the template for amplifying TCR beta CDR3 regions. HTBI primers served in a first-round RT-PCR, which a second-round multiplex PCR followed. From the multiplex PCR reads, TCRdb called clonotypes with MiXCR, one entry per CDR3 protein. The sample consists of over a million distinct CDR3 sequences, 36% of them appearing once. The data belong to a study of Graves' ophthalmopathy and Graves' hyperthyroidism. The germline CDR1 and CDR2 sequences are DFQATT and SNEGSKA (reference sequence). The V gene lost 2 bases and the J gene lost 10 bases, with 20 bases spanning the gap. The CDR3 totals 14 residues. Notes on the study in general: Blood shared most expanded thyroid clonotypes above 0.001 frequency.

Sequencing was performed on peripheral blood or thyroid tissue (not recorded which). The chain couples TRBV20-1 to TRBJ1-1; maybe TRBD1 (5 bases). This TCR was sampled from an adult man with Graves' hyperthyroidism. This chain's CDR3 is CSARTRDGLGGAFF. The CDR3 nucleotides are TGCAGTGCTAGAACCCGGGACGGCCTCGGGGGAGCTTTCTTT.